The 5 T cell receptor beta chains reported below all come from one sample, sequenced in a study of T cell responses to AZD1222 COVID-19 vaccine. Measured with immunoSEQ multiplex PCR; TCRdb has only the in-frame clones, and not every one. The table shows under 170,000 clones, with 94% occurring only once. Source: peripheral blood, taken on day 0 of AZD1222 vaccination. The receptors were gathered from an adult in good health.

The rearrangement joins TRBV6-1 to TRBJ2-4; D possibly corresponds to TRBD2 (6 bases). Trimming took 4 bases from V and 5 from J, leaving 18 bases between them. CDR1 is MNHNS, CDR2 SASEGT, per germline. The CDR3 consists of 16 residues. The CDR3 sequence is CASSGGLTGVENIQYF. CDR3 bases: TGTGCCAGCAGTGGTGGACTTACGGGGGTAGAAAACATTCAGTACTTC.

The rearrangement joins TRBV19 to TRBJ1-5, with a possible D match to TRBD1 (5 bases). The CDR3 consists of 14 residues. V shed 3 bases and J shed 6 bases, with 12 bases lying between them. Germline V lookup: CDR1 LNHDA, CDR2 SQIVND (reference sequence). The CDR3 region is CASSIVIGAQPQHF. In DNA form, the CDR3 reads TGTGCCAGTAGTATCGTCATAGGGGCTCAGCCCCAGCATTTT. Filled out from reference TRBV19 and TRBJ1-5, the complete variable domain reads DGGITQSPKYLFRKEGQNVTLSCEQNLNHDAMYWYRQDPGQGLRLIYYSQIVNDFQKGDIAEGYSVSREKKESFPLTVTSAQKNPTAFYLCASSIVIGAQPQHFGDGTRLSIL.

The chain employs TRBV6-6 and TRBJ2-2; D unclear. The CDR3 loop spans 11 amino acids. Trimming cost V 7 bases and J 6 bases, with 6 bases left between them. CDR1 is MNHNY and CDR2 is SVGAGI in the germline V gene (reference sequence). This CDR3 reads CASMQAGELFF. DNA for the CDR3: TGTGCCAGCATGCAGGCCGGGGAGCTGTTTTTT.

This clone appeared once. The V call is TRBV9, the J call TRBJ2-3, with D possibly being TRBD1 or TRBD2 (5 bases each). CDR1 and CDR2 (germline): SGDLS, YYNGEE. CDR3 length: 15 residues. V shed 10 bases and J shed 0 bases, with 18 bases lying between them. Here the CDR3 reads CASTPGTLSTDTQYF. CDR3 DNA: TGTGCCTCCACCCCGGGGACCCTAAGCACAGATACGCAGTATTTT.

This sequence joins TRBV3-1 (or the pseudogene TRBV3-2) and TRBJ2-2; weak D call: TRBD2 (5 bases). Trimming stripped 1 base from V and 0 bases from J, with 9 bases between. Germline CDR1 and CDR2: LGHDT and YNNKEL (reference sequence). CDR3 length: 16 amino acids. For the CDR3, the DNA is TGTGCCAGCAGCCAAGGCACGGGGACGAACACCGGGGAGCTGTTTTTT. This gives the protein CASSQGTGTNTGELFF.